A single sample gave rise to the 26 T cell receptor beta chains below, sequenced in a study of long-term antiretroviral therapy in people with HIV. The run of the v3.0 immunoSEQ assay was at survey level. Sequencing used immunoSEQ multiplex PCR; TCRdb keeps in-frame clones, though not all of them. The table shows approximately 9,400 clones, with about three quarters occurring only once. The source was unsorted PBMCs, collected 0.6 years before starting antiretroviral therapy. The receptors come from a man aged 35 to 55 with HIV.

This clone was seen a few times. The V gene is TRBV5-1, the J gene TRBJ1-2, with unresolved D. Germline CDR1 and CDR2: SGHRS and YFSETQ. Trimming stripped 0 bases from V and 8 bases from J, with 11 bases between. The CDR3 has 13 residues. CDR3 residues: CASSLGADRGYTF. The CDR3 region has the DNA TGCGCCAGCAGCTTGGGAGCAGATAGGGGCTACACCTTC.

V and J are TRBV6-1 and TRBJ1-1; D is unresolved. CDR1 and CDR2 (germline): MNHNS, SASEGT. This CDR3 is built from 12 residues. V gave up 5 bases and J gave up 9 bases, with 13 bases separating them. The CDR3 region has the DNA TGTGCCAGCAGTTCCCTAGAGGGAAAAGCTTTCTTT. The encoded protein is CASSSLEGKAFF.

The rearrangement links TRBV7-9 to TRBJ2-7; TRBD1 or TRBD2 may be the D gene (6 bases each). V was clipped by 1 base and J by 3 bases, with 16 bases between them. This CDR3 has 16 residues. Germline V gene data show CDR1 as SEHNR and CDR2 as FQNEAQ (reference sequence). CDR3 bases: TGTGCCAGCAGCTTAGGAGGGGGGCCTACTATCTACGAGCAGTACTTC. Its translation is CASSLGGGPTIYEQYF.

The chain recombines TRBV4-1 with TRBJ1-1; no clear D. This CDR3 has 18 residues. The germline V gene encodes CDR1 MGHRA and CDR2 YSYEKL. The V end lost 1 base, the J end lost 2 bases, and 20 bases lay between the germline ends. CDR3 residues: CASSQGSRWASLNTEAFF. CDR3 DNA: TGCGCCAGCAGCCAAGGCTCGAGGTGGGCCAGTCTTAACACTGAAGCTTTCTTT.

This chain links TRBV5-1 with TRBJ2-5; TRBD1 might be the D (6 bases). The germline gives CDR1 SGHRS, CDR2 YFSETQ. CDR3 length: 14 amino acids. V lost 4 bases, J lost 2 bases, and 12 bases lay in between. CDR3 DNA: TGCGCCAGCAGCCTAGGACAGACGCAAGAGACCCAGTACTTC. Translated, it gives CASSLGQTQETQYF.

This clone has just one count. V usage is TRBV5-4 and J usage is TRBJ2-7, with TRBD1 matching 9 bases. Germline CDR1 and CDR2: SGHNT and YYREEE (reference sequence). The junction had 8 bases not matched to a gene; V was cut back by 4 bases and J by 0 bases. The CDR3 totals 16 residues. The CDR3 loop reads CASSRRGGQGSYEQYF. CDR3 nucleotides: TGTGCCAGCAGCAGGCGTGGGGGACAGGGCTCCTACGAGCAGTACTTC. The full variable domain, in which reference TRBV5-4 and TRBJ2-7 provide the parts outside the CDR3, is ETGVTQSPTHLIKTRGQQVTLRCSSQSGHNTVSWYQQALGQGPQFIFQYYREEENGRGNFPPRFSGLQFPNYSSELNVNALELDDSALYLCASSRRGGQGSYEQYFGPGTRLTVT.

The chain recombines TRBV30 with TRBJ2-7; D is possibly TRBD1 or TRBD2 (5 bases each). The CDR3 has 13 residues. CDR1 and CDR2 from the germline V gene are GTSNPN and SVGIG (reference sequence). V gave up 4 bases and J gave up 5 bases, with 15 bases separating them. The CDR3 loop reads CAWTEGWGNEQYF. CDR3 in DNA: TGTGCCTGGACCGAGGGGTGGGGCAACGAGCAGTACTTC.

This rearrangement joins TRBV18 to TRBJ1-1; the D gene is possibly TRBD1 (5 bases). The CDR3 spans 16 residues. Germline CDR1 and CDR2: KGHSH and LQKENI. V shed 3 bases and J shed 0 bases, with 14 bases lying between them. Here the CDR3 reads CASSPDGLGVNTEAFF. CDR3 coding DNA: TGTGCCAGCTCACCTGACGGGTTGGGGGTGAACACTGAAGCTTTCTTT.

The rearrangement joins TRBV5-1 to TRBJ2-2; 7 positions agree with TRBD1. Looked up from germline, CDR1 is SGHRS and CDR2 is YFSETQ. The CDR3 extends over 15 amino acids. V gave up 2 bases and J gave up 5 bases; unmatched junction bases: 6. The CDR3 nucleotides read TGCGCCAGCAGCTTTTCCGGGACAGATACCGGGGAGCTGTTTTTT. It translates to CASSFSGTDTGELFF.

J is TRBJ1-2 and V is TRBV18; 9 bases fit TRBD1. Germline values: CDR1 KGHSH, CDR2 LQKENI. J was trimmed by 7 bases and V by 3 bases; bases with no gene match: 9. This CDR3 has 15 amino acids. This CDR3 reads CASSPTDRGASGYTF. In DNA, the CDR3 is TGTGCCAGCTCACCGACGGACAGGGGTGCCTCTGGCTACACCTTC. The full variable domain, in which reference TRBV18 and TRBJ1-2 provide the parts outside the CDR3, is NAGVMQNPRHLVRRRGQEARLRCSPMKGHSHVYWYRQLPEEGLKFMVYLQKENIIDESGMPKERFSAEFPKEGPSILRIQQVVRGDSAAYFCASSPTDRGASGYTFGSGTRLTVV.

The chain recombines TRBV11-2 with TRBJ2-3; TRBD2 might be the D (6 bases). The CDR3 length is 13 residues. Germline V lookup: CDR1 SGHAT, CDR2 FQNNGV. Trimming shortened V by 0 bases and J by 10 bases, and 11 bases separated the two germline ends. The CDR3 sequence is CASSLDMERAQYF. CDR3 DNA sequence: TGTGCCAGCAGCTTAGATATGGAGCGGGCGCAGTATTTT.

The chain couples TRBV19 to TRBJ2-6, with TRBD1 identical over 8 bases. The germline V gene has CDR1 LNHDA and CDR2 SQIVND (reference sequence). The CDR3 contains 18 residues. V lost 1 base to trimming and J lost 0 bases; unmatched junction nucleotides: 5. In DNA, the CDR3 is TGTGCCAGTAGTATAGTCGGACAGGGCACCTCTGGGGCCAACGTCCTGACTTTC. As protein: CASSIVGQGTSGANVLTF.

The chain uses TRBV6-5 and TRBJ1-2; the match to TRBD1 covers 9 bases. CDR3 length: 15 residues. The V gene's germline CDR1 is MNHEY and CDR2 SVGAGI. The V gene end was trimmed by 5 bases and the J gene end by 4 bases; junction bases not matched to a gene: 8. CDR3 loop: CASSPRQGEGYGYTF. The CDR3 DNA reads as TGTGCCAGCAGTCCAAGACAGGGGGAGGGCTATGGCTACACCTTC.

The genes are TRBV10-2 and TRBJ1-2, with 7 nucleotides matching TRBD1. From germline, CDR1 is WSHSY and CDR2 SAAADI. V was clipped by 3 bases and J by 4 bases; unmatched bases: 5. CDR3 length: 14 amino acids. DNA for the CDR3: TGCGCCAGCAGTGACCCCGGGACAGTCTATGGCTACACCTTC. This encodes CASSDPGTVYGYTF.

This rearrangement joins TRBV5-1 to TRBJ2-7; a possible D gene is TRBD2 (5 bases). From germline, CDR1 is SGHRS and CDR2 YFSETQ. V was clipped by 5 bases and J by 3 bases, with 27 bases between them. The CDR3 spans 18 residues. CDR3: CASSSHASAGTGGYEQYF. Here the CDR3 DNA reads TGCGCCAGCAGTTCCCACGCTTCGGCAGGCACTGGAGGCTACGAGCAGTACTTC.

The CDR3 DNA reads as TGTGCCAGCAGCTCCGGGACAGGGATCATAAGCAATCAGCCCCAGCATTTT. It is translated as CASSSGTGIISNQPQHF. This chain uses TRBV7-9 with TRBJ1-5, with 9 nucleotides matching TRBD1. The CDR3 has 17 amino acids. Losses at the gene ends were 4 bases for V and 1 base for J; bases not matched to a gene: 8. CDR1 and CDR2 (germline): SEHNR, FQNEAQ (reference sequence). Drawing the rest from reference TRBV7-9 and TRBJ1-5, the complete variable domain is DTGVSQNPRHKITKRGQNVTFRCDPISEHNRLYWYRQTLGQGPEFLTYFQNEAQLEKSRLLSDRFSAERPKGSFSTLEIQRTEQGDSAMYLCASSSGTGIISNQPQHFGDGTRLSIL.

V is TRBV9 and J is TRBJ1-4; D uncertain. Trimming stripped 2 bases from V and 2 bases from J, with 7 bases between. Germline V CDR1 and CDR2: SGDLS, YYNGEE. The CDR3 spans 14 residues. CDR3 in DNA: TGTGCCAGCAGCGTTCTGGGGACTAATGAAAAACTGTTTTTT. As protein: CASSVLGTNEKLFF.

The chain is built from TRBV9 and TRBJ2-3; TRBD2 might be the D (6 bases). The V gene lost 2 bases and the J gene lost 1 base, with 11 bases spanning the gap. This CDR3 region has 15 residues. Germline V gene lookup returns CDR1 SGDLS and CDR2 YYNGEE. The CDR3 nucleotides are TGTGCCAGCAGCGTTGGAGGGGCCGGCACAGATACGCAGTATTTT. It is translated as CASSVGGAGTDTQYF.

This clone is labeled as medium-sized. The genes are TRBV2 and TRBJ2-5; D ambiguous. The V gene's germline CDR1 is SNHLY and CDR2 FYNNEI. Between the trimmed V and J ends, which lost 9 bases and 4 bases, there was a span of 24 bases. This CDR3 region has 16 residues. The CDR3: CARGLRDPSSSETQYF. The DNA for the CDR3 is TGTGCCAGGGGTCTCCGAGACCCCTCGTCTTCAGAGACCCAGTACTTC.

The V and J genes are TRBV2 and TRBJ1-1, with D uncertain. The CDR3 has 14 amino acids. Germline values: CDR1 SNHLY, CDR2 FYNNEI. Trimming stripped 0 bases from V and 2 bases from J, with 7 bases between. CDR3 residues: CASSEAHSNTEAFF. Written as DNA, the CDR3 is TGTGCCAGCAGTGAAGCGCACTCAAACACTGAAGCTTTCTTT.

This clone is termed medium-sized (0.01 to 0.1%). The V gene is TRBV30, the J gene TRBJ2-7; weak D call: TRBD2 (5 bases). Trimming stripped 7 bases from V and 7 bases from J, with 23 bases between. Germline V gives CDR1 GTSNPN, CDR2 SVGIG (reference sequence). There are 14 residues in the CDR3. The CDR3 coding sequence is TGTGCCTACCAGCGGCTAGACGGTCTGTTGGAGCAGTACTTC. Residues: CAYQRLDGLLEQYF.

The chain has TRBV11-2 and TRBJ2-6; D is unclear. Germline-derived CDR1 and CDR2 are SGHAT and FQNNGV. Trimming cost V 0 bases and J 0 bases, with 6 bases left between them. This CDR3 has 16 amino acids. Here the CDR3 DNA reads TGTGCCAGCAGCTTAGAGGCTAGCTCTGGGGCCAACGTCCTGACTTTC. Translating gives CASSLEASSGANVLTF.

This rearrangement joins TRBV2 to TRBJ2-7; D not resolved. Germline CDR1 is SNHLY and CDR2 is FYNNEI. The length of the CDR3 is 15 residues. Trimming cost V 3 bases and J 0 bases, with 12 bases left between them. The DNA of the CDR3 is TGTGCCAGCAGTGACCACGGGCAGAGCTCCTACGAGCAGTACTTC. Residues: CASSDHGQSSYEQYF.

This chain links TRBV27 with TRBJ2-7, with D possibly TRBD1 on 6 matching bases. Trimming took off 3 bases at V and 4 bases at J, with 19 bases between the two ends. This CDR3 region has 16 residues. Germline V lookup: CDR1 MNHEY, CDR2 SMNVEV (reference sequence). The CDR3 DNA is TGTGCCAGCAGTTTCCCCGGACAGTTGAAATTTTACGAGCAGTACTTC. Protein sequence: CASSFPGQLKFYEQYF.

CDR3 sequence reads: CSVSGVEAFF. As DNA, the CDR3 is TGCAGCGTATCGGGAGTTGAAGCTTTCTTT. The V call is TRBV29-1, the J call TRBJ1-1, with unresolved D. The V gene lost 6 bases and the J gene lost 7 bases, with 9 bases spanning the gap. This CDR3 has 10 amino acids. Germline-derived CDR1 and CDR2 are SQVTM and ANQGSEA. Full variable domain (missing parts from reference TRBV29-1 and TRBJ1-1): SAVISQKPSRDICQRGTSLTIQCQVDSQVTMMFWYRQQPGQSLTLIATANQGSEATYESGFVIDKFPISRPNLTFSTLTVSNMSPEDSSIYLCSVSGVEAFFGQGTRLTVV.

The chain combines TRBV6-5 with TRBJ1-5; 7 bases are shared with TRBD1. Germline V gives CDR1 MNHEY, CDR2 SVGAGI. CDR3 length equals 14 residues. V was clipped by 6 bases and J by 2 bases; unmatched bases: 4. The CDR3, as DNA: TGTGCCAGCAGCCCCAGGGGGGGCAATCAGCCCCAGCATTTT. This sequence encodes CASSPRGGNQPQHF.